Listed below are T cell receptor beta chains from one sample, sequenced in a study of glioma-infiltrating T cells after dendritic cell vaccination. Sequencing used immunoSEQ multiplex PCR; TCRdb keeps in-frame clones, though not all of them. The table shows approximately 85,000 clones, with about 85% occurring only once. Material: blood, obtained after dendritic cell vaccination. Every receptor here comes from a human donor with glioblastoma. The CDR3 runs from the conserved cysteine through the conserved F or W. The D gene is left open where the match is weak. A clone size is listed for some rows: how often the clone was seen (once, few, many), or a class if it is expanded.

>TRBV5-1|NA|TRBJ1-2|TRBD1
TGCGCCAGCAGCTTGACCGGGACAGGGGATGGCTACACCTTC
CASSLTGTGDGYTF
>TRBV9|once|TRBJ1-2|TRBD1
TGTGCCAGCAGCACGACCTCGGGACAGGGGGCGAAAGGCTACACCTTC
CASSTTSGQGAKGYTF
>TRBV29-1|NA|TRBJ2-7|TRBD2
TGCAGCGTCGAGATAGCGGGAGGGGCACACTACGAGCAGTACTTC
CSVEIAGGAHYEQYF
>TRBV6-6|NA|TRBJ2-7|TRBD2
TGTGCCAGCAGGGGGACTAGCGGGAGCTCCTACGAGCAGTACTTC
CASRGTSGSSYEQYF
>TRBV5-4|NA|TRBJ2-7|TRBD2
TGTGCCAGCAGCTTGGCGCCTAGCGGGAGAGTCCACTACGAGCAGTACTTC
CASSLAPSGRVHYEQYF
>TRBV7-2|NA|TRBJ1-2|NA
TGTGCCAGCAGCCCGGAATCTAGCTATGGCTACACCTTC
CASSPESSYGYTF
>TRBV9|NA|TRBJ2-7|NA
TGTGCCAGCAGCGTAGGGGACGGGAGCTCCTACGAGCAGTACTTC
CASSVGDGSSYEQYF
>TRBV9|once|TRBJ2-3|TRBD2
TGTGCCAGCAGCGTAACCCCCGGGGCGACTAGCGGGGCCTATACGCAGTATTTT
CASSVTPGATSGAYTQYF
>TRBV7-9|once|TRBJ1-3|TRBD1
TGTGCCAGCAGCACGGACAGGGCTGGAAACACCATATATTTT
CASSTDRAGNTIYF
>TRBV5-4|NA|TRBJ1-2|NA
TGTGCCAGCAGCTTGGAAGTCCAGAATGGCTACACCTTC
CASSLEVQNGYTF
>TRBV28|NA|TRBJ1-6|TRBD1
TGTGCCAGCAGCTCCCAAGGGGGCGGGTATAATTCACCCCTCCACTTT
CASSSQGGGYNSPLHF
>TRBV28|NA|TRBJ1-4|NA
TGTGCCAGCAGTTCCCTACAGGGTCGGGATGAAAAACTGTTTTTT
CASSSLQGRDEKLFF
>TRBV4-3|many|TRBJ2-2|TRBD1
TGCGCCAGCAGCCATACTACCGGGACAGGGGCCGGGGAGCTGTTTTTT
CASSHTTGTGAGELFF
>TRBV27|NA|TRBJ2-1|TRBD2
TGTGCCAGCAGTCCCCAGGGACTAGCGGGAGGGCGAAACTCCTACAATGAGCAGTTCTTC
CASSPQGLAGGRNSYNEQFF
>TRBV10-3|NA|TRBJ2-3|NA
TGTGCCATCAGTGAGCGGGGGAGCCCCTCTAGCACAGATACGCAGTATTTT
CAISERGSPSSTDTQYF
>TRBV6-6|NA|TRBJ1-6|TRBD1
TGTGCCAGCAGCCGGACAGGGGTCGATAATTCACCCCTCCACTTT
CASSRTGVDNSPLHF
>TRBV25-1|once|TRBJ1-2|TRBD1
TGTGCCAGCAGAGGGGGCGGTTATGGCTACACCTTC
CASRGGGYGYTF
>TRBV2|once|TRBJ1-2|NA
TGTGCCAGCAGTGTAAGTTTACAGCAAAACTATGGCTACACCTTC
CASSVSLQQNYGYTF
>TRBV6-5|NA|TRBJ1-1|NA
TGTGCCAGCAGGACCACAGGAAAGAACGAAGCTTTCTTT
CASRTTGKNEAFF
>TRBV18|once|TRBJ2-7|NA
TGTGCCAGCTCACCCAACAGGGACGAGCAGTACTTC
CASSPNRDEQYF
>TRBV19|NA|TRBJ2-2|NA
TGTGCCAGTAGTACTGTCGCCCTAGGAACCGGGGAGCTGTTTTTT
CASSTVALGTGELFF
>TRBV6-5|NA|TRBJ2-2|TRBD1
TGTGCCAGCAGTTGGGACAGGATAACCGGGGAGCTGTTTTTT
CASSWDRITGELFF
>TRBV9|NA|TRBJ1-2|NA
TGTGCCAGCAGCGTGTCAGGGAACATCTATGGCTACACCTTC
CASSVSGNIYGYTF
>TRBV7-7|NA|TRBJ2-3|TRBD1
TGTGCCAGCAGCTTGACAGGGGGCGGAGATACGCAGTATTTT
CASSLTGGGDTQYF
>TRBV29-1|NA|TRBJ2-7|TRBD1
TGCAGCGTATACGCCGGGACAGGGACCTACGAGCAGTACTTC
CSVYAGTGTYEQYF
>TRBV2|NA|TRBJ1-1|TRBD1
TGTGCCAGCAGTGAAGCCGGGACAGGGAACACTGAAGCTTTCTTT
CASSEAGTGNTEAFF
>TRBV6-5|NA|TRBJ2-4|NA
TGTGCCAGCAGTCCTCAGGGGGGCAGGGACAAGGGGGAGTACTTC
CASSPQGGRDKGEYF
>TRBV7-9|NA|TRBJ2-1|TRBD2
TGTGCCAGCAGCCCCGCGGGGGGGCCTTTTAATGAGCAGTTCTTC
CASSPAGGPFNEQFF
>TRBV7-2|NA|TRBJ2-3|TRBD2
TGTGCCAGCATCGCGACCGATCTAGCGGGACCAGATACGCAGTATTTT
CASIATDLAGPDTQYF
>TRBV5-4|NA|TRBJ2-4|NA
TGTGCCAGCAGCCTGGGGTCAGGGGCCAAAAACATTCAGTACTTC
CASSLGSGAKNIQYF
>TRBV6-5|NA|TRBJ2-7|TRBD1
TGTGCCAGCAGTTACTCGACGGGACAGGGTTCCTACGAGCAGTACTTC
CASSYSTGQGSYEQYF
>TRBV19|NA|TRBJ2-7|NA
TGTGCCAGTAGTCCACAACAGGACGGATACGAGCAGTACTTC
CASSPQQDGYEQYF
>TRBV6-5|NA|TRBJ2-2|TRBD2
TGTGCCAGCAGCCAGCGGGGAAAAGTCGGCGGGGAGCTGTTTTTT
CASSQRGKVGGELFF
>TRBV9|NA|TRBJ2-1|NA
TGTGCCAGCAGCGTAGGGAGCTCCTACAATGAGCAGTTCTTC
CASSVGSSYNEQFF
>TRBV9|NA|TRBJ2-7|NA
TGTGCCAGCAGCGTCGTCCCGTCCTACGAGCAGTACTTC
CASSVVPSYEQYF
>TRBV9|NA|TRBJ1-5|NA
TGTGCCAGCAGCGTAGGGCAACGGCCCCAGCATTTT
CASSVGQRPQHF